The 17 T cell receptor beta chains below all came from one sample that was sequenced in a study of tumor-infiltrating lymphocytes in oesophageal squamous cell carcinoma. TCRdb redid the calling of the PCR reads with MiXCR, one entry per CDR3 protein. The sample has under 20,000 distinct CDR3 sequences; nearly 45% are singletons. Sequences were obtained from esophageal tumor tissue. The source is a male donor with esophageal squamous cell carcinoma.

This clonotype turned up a few times. The genes are TRBV5-1 and TRBJ1-3; possibly TRBD1 for D (5 bases). Per the germline V gene, CDR1 is SGHRS and CDR2 is YFSETQ. The CDR3 runs to 15 residues. V was pared by 0 bases and J by 0 bases, with 7 bases between. Written as DNA, the CDR3 is TGCGCCAGCAGCTTGGGGGGCATCTCTGGAAACACCATATATTTT. Amino acids: CASSLGGISGNTIYF.

This clonotype has a count of ten or more. The rearrangement links TRBV5-4 to TRBJ2-2; D gene ambiguous. The CDR3 runs to 11 residues. V was trimmed by 7 bases and J by 7 bases, leaving 8 bases between them. Germline V CDR1 and CDR2: SGHNT, YYREEE (reference sequence). CDR3 protein: CASGYNGELFF. For the CDR3, the DNA is TGTGCCAGCGGCTACAACGGGGAGCTGTTTTTT.

CDR3 residues: CASSLGTGGVEQYF. CDR3 nucleotide sequence: TGTGCCAGCAGCTTAGGGACAGGGGGCGTCGAGCAGTACTTC. The chain couples TRBV7-6 to TRBJ2-3; 11 bases line up with TRBD1. The J call is doubtful: the DNA matches TRBJ2-7 better. From germline, CDR1 is SGHVS and CDR2 FNYEAQ. The CDR3 runs 14 residues.

This clonotype was observed many times. The gene calls are TRBV5-4 and TRBJ2-6; the D gene is possibly TRBD2 (5 bases). V was shortened by 4 bases and J by 0 bases, with 11 bases between the two germline ends. This CDR3 contains 16 residues. Per the germline V gene, CDR1 is SGHNT and CDR2 is YYREEE (reference sequence). This CDR3 reads CASSRKTSSGANVLTF. In nucleotides, the CDR3 is TGTGCCAGCAGCAGGAAAACTAGCTCTGGGGCCAACGTCCTGACTTTC.

The rearrangement links TRBV7-6 to TRBJ2-7; D is perhaps TRBD2 (5 bases). CDR1 is SGHVS and CDR2 is FNYEAQ in the germline V gene. Trimming shortened V by 5 bases and J by 6 bases, and 8 bases separated the two germline ends. The CDR3 covers 11 residues. The CDR3 nucleotides read TGTGCCAGCAGCCTGGCGGGCGAGCAGTACTTC. This encodes CASSLAGEQYF. The whole variable domain, remainder taken from reference TRBV7-6 and TRBJ2-7, is GAGVSQSPRYKVTKRGQDVALRCDPISGHVSLYWYRQALGQGPEFLTYFNYEAQQDKSGLPNDRFSAERPEGSISTLTIQRTEQRDSAMYRCASSLAGEQYFGPGTRLTVT.

This sequence joins TRBV7-9 and TRBJ2-1; D may match TRBD1 or TRBD2 (6 bases each). The J call could be wrong; TRBJ2-7 is a better fit for the DNA end. The CDR3 is made up of 14 amino acids. CDR1 is SEHNR, CDR2 FQNEAQ, per germline (reference sequence). The CDR3 region is CASSGRKGGYEQYF. The CDR3 DNA follows: TGTGCCAGCAGCGGCCGGAAGGGGGGCTACGAGCAGTACTTC.

This clonotype has at least ten counts. The chain links TRBV5-4 to TRBJ2-5; TRBD1 or TRBD2 may be the D gene (6 bases each). V was clipped by 3 bases and J by 5 bases, with 17 bases between them. The CDR3 is 15 amino acids. Germline-derived CDR1 and CDR2 are SGHNT and YYREEE (reference sequence). This CDR3 is CASSSAGHEGETQYF. CDR3 nucleotide sequence: TGTGCCAGCAGCTCCGCGGGACACGAAGGGGAGACCCAGTACTTC.

A remark on this clonotype: This CDR3 is missing its conserved last phenylalanine or tryptophan, likely due to a read error. The chain couples TRBV11-2 to TRBJ2-3, with no clear D. The CDR3 covers 11 residues. The germline CDR1 and CDR2 sequences are SGHAT and FQNNGV. V dropped 1 base and J dropped 11 bases, with 7 bases sitting between them. CDR3: CASSLGHEQYL. In DNA form, the CDR3 reads TGTGCCAGCAGCTTAGGTCACGAGCAGTATTTA.

The sample holds a few counts of this clonotype. The rearrangement joins TRBV11-3 to TRBJ2-2; possibly TRBD1 for D (6 bases). The CDR3 is made up of 15 amino acids. The ends were cut back, 3 bases at V and 9 bases at J, with 17 bases in the middle. Per the germline V gene, CDR1 is SGHNT and CDR2 is YENEEA. Written as DNA, the CDR3 is TGTGCCAGCAGCTTTACAGGGAAAACGACCAGGGAGCTGTTTTTT. Encoded protein: CASSFTGKTTRELFF.

The chain combines TRBV5-3 with TRBJ2-3; TRBD2 matches 9 bases. TRBV5-3 is flagged as an ORF with uncertain function. V shed 8 bases and J 4 bases; nucleotides not matched to a gene: 5. This CDR3 has 13 amino acids. CDR3 bases: TGTGCCAGCAGCGGGACTAGCTCAGATACGCAGTATTTT. Residues: CASSGTSSDTQYF.

This clonotype has a handful of counts. The V and J genes are TRBV7-2 and TRBJ2-5; D possibly uses TRBD1 or TRBD2 (5 bases each). There are 16 residues in the CDR3. Germline V gene sequence: CDR1 SGHTA, CDR2 FQGNSA. Trimming cost V 4 bases and J 6 bases, with 21 bases left between them. The CDR3 nucleotides read TGTGCCAGCAGCTCGTATCGGGACCTCGGAATACAGACCCAGTACTTC. This sequence encodes CASSSYRDLGIQTQYF.

Comments on this clonotype: The junction does not match germline at one end; this may be a read error. This chain connects TRBV7-2 to TRBJ2-5; TRBD2 matches 7 bases. The J call may not be correct, given that the DNA end is closer to TRBJ2-1. There are 14 residues in the CDR3. The germline CDR1 and CDR2 sequences are SGHTA and FQGNSA. For the CDR3, the DNA is TGTGCCAGCAGCTTGGGGACTACCTATAATGAGCAGTTCTTC. Translation gives CASSLGTTYNEQFF.

This clonotype rates as large. The chain is built from TRBV19 and TRBJ1-2; D is unresolved. In germline, CDR1 is LNHDA, CDR2 SQIVND (reference sequence). CDR3 length: 9 residues. The V end lost 8 bases, the J end lost 7 bases, and 5 bases lay between the germline ends. CDR3 in amino acids: CASGRGYTF. Written as DNA, the CDR3 is TGTGCCAGTGGACGTGGCTACACCTTC.

There are many counts of this clonotype. The rearrangement joins TRBV2 to TRBJ1-2, with TRBD1 as a possible D gene (5 bases). CDR3 length: 14 amino acids. Deletions cut 0 bases from V and 8 bases from J, with 13 bases between. The germline gives CDR1 SNHLY, CDR2 FYNNEI. The DNA of the CDR3 is TGTGCCAGCAGTGAAGCAGGGGCAGGGTACGGCTACACCTTC. It encodes CASSEAGAGYGYTF.

The chain carries TRBV20-1 and TRBJ2-1, with 7 bases lining up with TRBD2. Losses at the gene ends were 2 bases for V and 4 bases for J; bases not matched to a gene: 5. This CDR3 is 14 amino acids long. Germline CDR1 reads DFQATT; CDR2 reads SNEGSKA (reference sequence). CDR3 in DNA: TGCAGTGCTAGATCTAGCGGCTCTTACAATGAGCAGTTCTTC. Its protein product is CSARSSGSYNEQFF.

There are a few counts of this clonotype. The V gene is TRBV19, the J gene TRBJ2-4; D not resolved. CDR3 length: 12 amino acids. V gave up 6 bases and J gave up 13 bases, with 16 bases separating them. Germline assignment: CDR1 LNHDA and CDR2 SQIVND (reference sequence). The CDR3 protein is CASSRRPNEQYF. The DNA of the CDR3 is TGTGCCAGTAGCCGACGTCCTAATGAGCAGTACTTC.

This clonotype has just a few counts. This rearrangement joins TRBV6-1 to TRBJ1-2; no firm D call. Trimming stripped 6 bases from V and 1 base from J, with 18 bases between. The CDR3 spans 16 residues. The germline CDR1 and CDR2 sequences are MNHNS and SASEGT. CDR3 loop: CASRAPGEWLNYGYTF. Written as DNA, the CDR3 is TGTGCCAGCAGGGCCCCGGGCGAGTGGCTTAACTATGGCTACACCTTC.